The clone carrying this T cell receptor (beta chain) has just a few counts. The sample belongs to a study of identical twins. TCRdb passed the 5' RACE reads through MiXCR, listing each CDR3 protein once. Among around 250,000 distinct CDR3 sequences, 12% were seen once, and the ten largest hold 4%. With 1 base removed from V and 6 bases from J, the gap between germline ends came to 16 bases. The germline V gene has CDR1 SEHNR and CDR2 FQNEAQ (reference sequence). The CDR3 covers 16 residues. Another study also made use of these data, one on yellow fever vaccine responses in identical twins.

The sequenced sample was memory (CD45RO+) T cells sorted from blood. The receptor was isolated from a young woman in good health. The chain employs TRBV7-9 and TRBJ2-1; D is perhaps TRBD1 (5 bases). CDR3 protein: CASSLVAGIGINEQFF. In DNA, the CDR3 is TGTGCCAGCAGCTTAGTAGCAGGGATAGGGATCAATGAGCAGTTCTTC.